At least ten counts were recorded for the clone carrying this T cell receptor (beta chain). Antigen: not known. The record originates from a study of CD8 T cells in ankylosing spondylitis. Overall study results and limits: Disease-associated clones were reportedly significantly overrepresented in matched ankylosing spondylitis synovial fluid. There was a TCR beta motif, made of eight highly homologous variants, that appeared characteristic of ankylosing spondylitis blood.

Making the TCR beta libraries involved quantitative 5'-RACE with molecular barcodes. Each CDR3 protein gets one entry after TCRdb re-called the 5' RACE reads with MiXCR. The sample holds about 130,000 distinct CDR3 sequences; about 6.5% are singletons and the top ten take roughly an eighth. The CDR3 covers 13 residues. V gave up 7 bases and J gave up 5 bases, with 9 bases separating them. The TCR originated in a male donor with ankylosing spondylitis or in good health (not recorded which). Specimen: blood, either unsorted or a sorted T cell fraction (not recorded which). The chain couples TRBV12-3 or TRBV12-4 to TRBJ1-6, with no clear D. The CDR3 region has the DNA TGTGCCAGCAAACCCGAGAATAATTCACCCCTCCACTTT. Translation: CASKPENNSPLHF.